This entry lists 31 T cell receptor beta chains sequenced from one sample in a study of CD8 T cells in ankylosing spondylitis. A single record per CDR3 protein comes from TCRdb applying MiXCR to the 5' RACE reads. The table lists 300,000 to 400,000 distinct CDR3 sequences, 20% to 25% of them singletons, with less than 20% in the top ten. Study-wide findings and caveats: In ankylosing spondylitis blood, a motif of roughly 8 highly homologous TCR beta variants appeared characteristic.

These receptors' antigens are unknown. Sequencing was performed on blood, either unsorted or a sorted T cell fraction (not recorded which). These receptors all come from a male donor with ankylosing spondylitis.

V usage is TRBV20-1 and J usage is TRBJ2-7; D remains unclear. The V end lost 3 bases, the J end lost 2 bases, and 8 bases lay between the germline ends. The V gene's germline CDR1 is DFQATT and CDR2 SNEGSKA (reference sequence). The CDR3 contains 12 residues. The chain's CDR3 is CSASPIAYEQYF. In DNA form, the CDR3 reads TGCAGTGCTAGTCCGATTGCCTACGAGCAGTACTTC.

This clonotype was picked up a small number of times. V and J are TRBV15 and TRBJ2-5, with 14 bases identical to TRBD2. Germline V gives CDR1 LNHNV, CDR2 YYDKDF (reference sequence). The CDR3 length is 20 residues. Trimming cost V 9 bases and J 2 bases; bases outside gene matches: 20. The CDR3 region is CATKGLAGDLPLQEQETQYF. The CDR3 DNA sequence: TGTGCCACAAAGGGACTAGCGGGAGACCTGCCCCTTCAAGAACAAGAGACCCAGTACTTC.

This clonotype has a handful of counts. J is TRBJ1-2 and V is TRBV27; D is ambiguous. Trimming took off 8 bases at V and 8 bases at J, with 27 bases between the two ends. The CDR3 loop spans 16 amino acids. The germline gives CDR1 MNHEY, CDR2 SMNVEV (reference sequence). Written as DNA, the CDR3 is TGTGCCAGCTCTCCCCCCAGAGGACGGGAAGTTGGGGGCTACACCTTC. Translating gives CASSPPRGREVGGYTF.

The count of this clonotype is one. The chain has TRBV7-3 and TRBJ2-1; D is perhaps TRBD2 (5 bases). The CDR3 sequence is 15 residues long. The V end lost 2 bases, the J end lost 8 bases, and 16 bases lay between the germline ends. The V gene's germline CDR1 is SGHTA and CDR2 FQGTGA. CDR3 protein: CASSLDPRLADEQFF. Here the CDR3 DNA reads TGTGCCAGCAGCTTAGATCCGAGGCTAGCCGATGAGCAGTTCTTC.

This clonotype showed up just a few times. This chain uses TRBV20-1 with TRBJ2-3; no reliable D call. CDR3 length: 14 amino acids. CDR1 DFQATT and CDR2 SNEGSKA come from the germline V gene (reference sequence). V was shortened by 4 bases and J by 1 base, with 12 bases between the two germline ends. The CDR3 protein is CSANDVKGTDTQYF. The DNA of the CDR3 is TGCAGTGCTAATGACGTGAAGGGCACAGATACGCAGTATTTT.

This clonotype was picked up a small number of times. The chain has TRBV4-1 and TRBJ1-2; 11 positions agree with TRBD1. CDR3 length: 14 amino acids. Per the germline V gene, CDR1 is MGHRA and CDR2 is YSYEKL. The V and J ends lost 4 bases and 5 bases, in that order; junction bases with no gene match: 3. The CDR3 sequence is CASSRGQGGYGYTF. The CDR3 nucleotides are TGCGCCAGCAGCCGGGGACAGGGGGGTTATGGCTACACCTTC.

This clonotype was recorded a few times. The CDR3 region is CASSGRGLVYEQYF. The CDR3, as DNA: TGCGCCAGCAGCGGGCGGGGACTAGTATACGAGCAGTACTTC. The chain combines TRBV5-1 with TRBJ2-7; 8 bases map to TRBD2. There are 14 residues in the CDR3. Looked up from germline, CDR1 is SGHRS and CDR2 is YFSETQ. V shed 4 bases, J shed 4 bases, and the junction held 7 bases outside the gene matches.

This clonotype has a handful of counts. This sequence joins TRBV6-2 or TRBV6-3 and TRBJ1-3; D uncertain. From germline, CDR1 is MNHEY and CDR2 SVGEGT. The CDR3 covers 18 residues. The V end lost 8 bases, the J end lost 0 bases, and 23 bases lay between the germline ends. The chain's CDR3 is CASRVLMGPGLSGNTIYF. The CDR3 DNA follows: TGTGCCAGCCGTGTATTGATGGGTCCCGGACTCTCTGGAAACACCATATATTTT.

This clonotype was seen a handful of times. The CDR3 loop reads CASSQDQVGSGGQDTQYF. The CDR3 nucleotides are TGCGCCAGCAGCCAAGATCAGGTTGGGAGCGGGGGCCAAGATACGCAGTATTTT. The V gene is TRBV4-1, the J gene TRBJ2-3; 8 bases align to TRBD2. Germline CDR1 MGHRA, CDR2 YSYEKL. CDR3 length: 18 amino acids. J gave up 5 bases and V 0 bases, and 13 bases lay outside the gene matches.

Many counts were recorded for this clonotype. J is TRBJ2-2 and V is TRBV5-1; D uncertain. This CDR3 contains 13 residues. Germline CDR1 reads SGHRS; CDR2 reads YFSETQ. The V end was cut by 4 bases, the J end by 0 bases, with 4 bases between. CDR3 sequence reads: CASSVPNTGELFF. CDR3 nucleotide sequence: TGCGCCAGCAGCGTACCGAACACCGGGGAGCTGTTTTTT.

The rearrangement uses TRBV5-5 and TRBJ2-2; D gene ambiguous. The CDR3 length is 15 residues. Trimming took off 6 bases at V and 0 bases at J, with 12 bases between the two ends. Germline V gene data show CDR1 as SGHKS and CDR2 as YYEKEE (reference sequence). The CDR3 is CASKTRTANTGELFF. The CDR3 bases are TGTGCCAGCAAAACCCGGACCGCGAACACCGGGGAGCTGTTTTTT.

This clonotype was seen repeatedly, ten times or more. The junction and the germline gene differ at one end; a read error may be behind it. CDR3 sequence reads: CATSRGTSGRAF. The CDR3, as DNA: TGTGCCACCAGCAGAGGCACTAGCGGGAGGGCCTTC. The rearrangement uses TRBV15 and TRBJ2-1; 13 bases agree with TRBD2. Germline CDR1 LNHNV, CDR2 YYDKDF (reference sequence). The CDR3 length is 12 residues.

In DNA form, the CDR3 reads TGCGCCAGCAGCATACCACTAGCGCCAAATGAGCAGTTCTTC. This sequence encodes CASSIPLAPNEQFF. The gene calls are TRBV5-1 and TRBJ2-1, with 7 bases lining up with TRBD2. V lost 4 bases to trimming and J lost 7 bases; unmatched junction nucleotides: 8. The CDR3 has 14 amino acids. Germline V lookup: CDR1 SGHRS, CDR2 YFSETQ.

V and J are TRBV6-1 and TRBJ2-2; 7 nucleotides match TRBD2. This CDR3 has 15 amino acids. CDR1 and CDR2 (germline): MNHNS, SASEGT. V shed 10 bases, J shed 1 base, and the junction held 9 bases outside the gene matches. CDR3 residues: CATRGGGWNTGELFF. The CDR3 DNA reads TGTGCCACCCGTGGGGGGGGATGGAACACCGGGGAGCTGTTTTTT.

The rearrangement links TRBV7-9 to TRBJ2-3; D unclear. CDR3 length equals 12 residues. Trimming cost V 4 bases and J 5 bases, with 7 bases left between them. Germline V lookup: CDR1 SEHNR, CDR2 FQNEAQ (reference sequence). CDR3 sequence reads: CASSYVGDTQYF. CDR3 nucleotide sequence: TGTGCCAGCAGCTATGTTGGAGATACGCAGTATTTT.

This clonotype was detected a few times. In DNA, the CDR3 is TGTGCCAGCAGTTTAGACCCATTTCGGAGCTCCTACAATGAGCAGTTCTTC. Its protein is CASSLDPFRSSYNEQFF. The chain carries TRBV12-3 or TRBV12-4 and TRBJ2-1; D not certain. This CDR3 contains 17 residues. Trimming pared 1 base from V and 0 bases from J, leaving 13 bases between.

This clonotype was seen only once. V usage is TRBV4-1 and J usage is TRBJ1-1; 8 nucleotides align to TRBD1. Germline V gene lookup returns CDR1 MGHRA and CDR2 YSYEKL. After removal of 1 base from V and 0 bases from J, the junction contained 7 bases not matched to a gene. CDR3 length equals 17 residues. CDR3 sequence reads: CASSQVQGAEMNTEAFF. In DNA form, the CDR3 reads TGCGCCAGCAGCCAAGTTCAGGGGGCCGAGATGAACACTGAAGCTTTCTTT.

The gene calls are TRBV7-9 and TRBJ1-6; a weak D match, TRBD1 (5 bases). The CDR3 spans 16 residues. Germline V gene sequence: CDR1 SEHNR, CDR2 FQNEAQ (reference sequence). V dropped 4 bases and J dropped 7 bases, with 17 bases sitting between them. In nucleotides, the CDR3 is TGTGCCAGCAGCTCCGGGGGAAGGGGCTTAAATTCACCCCTCCACTTT. The encoded protein is CASSSGGRGLNSPLHF.

The genes are TRBV4-2 and TRBJ2-7, with 8 bases aligning to TRBD2. Germline values: CDR1 LGHNA, CDR2 YNFKEQ. V lost 2 bases and J lost 0; bases outside the gene matches: 6. The CDR3 is made up of 16 amino acids. The CDR3 nucleotides read TGTGCCAGCAGCCAACGTAGCGGGGACGACTCCTACGAGCAGTACTTC. Protein: CASSQRSGDDSYEQYF.

In its sample, this clonotype was seen a few times. This chain connects TRBV12-3 or TRBV12-4 to TRBJ2-7; perhaps TRBD2 as D (6 bases). The CDR3 length is 16 residues. The V gene lost 6 bases and the J gene lost 0 bases, with 18 bases spanning the gap. Here the CDR3 DNA reads TGTGCCAGCAGCCCTCGGGGACTGCGAAGCTCCTACGAGCAGTACTTC. It encodes CASSPRGLRSSYEQYF.

The chain joins TRBV15 to TRBJ2-3, with D possibly matching TRBD1 (6 bases). Germline V gene sequence: CDR1 LNHNV, CDR2 YYDKDF (reference sequence). The germline V and J ends were trimmed by 3 bases and 0 bases, with 13 bases remaining between them. This CDR3 has 16 residues. The CDR3, as DNA: TGTGCCACCAGCAGGACCGGGACATCTAGCACAGATACGCAGTATTTT. Translation: CATSRTGTSSTDTQYF.

This clonotype was observed a handful of times. The rearrangement uses TRBV20-1 and TRBJ2-7; 8 bases match TRBD2. The ends lost 5 bases at V and 3 bases at J; junction bases unmatched: 12. The CDR3 contains 15 residues. Germline V gene data show CDR1 as DFQATT and CDR2 as SNEGSKA (reference sequence). The CDR3 DNA sequence: TGCAGTGCTCGGAAGGAGCGGGAGACGGGCTACGAGCAGTACTTC. This translates into CSARKERETGYEQYF.

This clonotype has only a few counts. The chain has TRBV27 and TRBJ1-1; possibly TRBD1 for D (5 bases). The CDR3 has 14 amino acids. The germline V gene has CDR1 MNHEY and CDR2 SMNVEV (reference sequence). V was pared by 5 bases and J by 5 bases, with 15 bases between. CDR3 region: CASSRGRAGTEAFF. The CDR3 region has the DNA TGTGCCAGCAGTAGGGGTAGGGCAGGGACTGAAGCTTTCTTT.

There are a few counts of this clonotype. V and J are TRBV28 and TRBJ2-4, with D perhaps matching TRBD1 (7 bases). Trimming took off 5 bases at V and 9 bases at J, with 23 bases between the two ends. The CDR3 length is 16 residues. CDR1 and CDR2 (germline): MDHEN, SYDVKM. The CDR3 spells CASSQVRGQGGSIQYF. Here the CDR3 DNA reads TGTGCCAGCAGTCAAGTCCGGGGGCAGGGGGGAAGCATTCAGTACTTC.

The genes are TRBV6-1 and TRBJ1-5; perhaps TRBD1 as D (6 bases). Germline V gene lookup returns CDR1 MNHNS and CDR2 SASEGT. Between the trimmed V and J ends, which lost 2 bases and 0 bases, there was a span of 8 bases. This CDR3 is 15 amino acids long. CDR3 nucleotides: TGTGCCAGCAGTGAATCACAGGGTAGCAATCAGCCCCAGCATTTT. It encodes CASSESQGSNQPQHF.

The chain carries TRBV28 and TRBJ1-3, with D uncertain. Trimming stripped 8 bases from V and 0 bases from J, with 5 bases between. The CDR3 has 12 residues. Germline V gene lookup returns CDR1 MDHEN and CDR2 SYDVKM. CDR3 in amino acids: CASRVSGNTIYF. The CDR3 DNA follows: TGTGCCAGCCGGGTCTCTGGAAACACCATATATTTT.

Worth noting for this clonotype: Lacking the conserved final phenylalanine or tryptophan, this CDR3 likely reflects a read error. The genes are TRBV5-1 and TRBJ1-1; D is undetermined. The CDR3 extends over 13 amino acids. V shed 4 bases and J shed 1 base, with 8 bases lying between them. Germline CDR1 and CDR2: SGHRS and YFSETQ. CDR3 DNA sequence: TGCGCCAGCAGCGCCGGGTCGAACACTGAAGCTTTCTTA. As protein: CASSAGSNTEAFL.

This clonotype was observed a handful of times. The chain is built from TRBV5-1 and TRBJ2-1; D uncertain. The CDR3 runs to 14 residues. Germline V gene data show CDR1 as SGHRS and CDR2 as YFSETQ. V gave up 4 bases and J gave up 9 bases, with 17 bases separating them. The CDR3 region is CASSLRLEAGEQFF. The CDR3 bases are TGCGCCAGCAGCCTGAGATTAGAGGCTGGTGAGCAGTTCTTC.

The chain carries TRBV29-1 and TRBJ2-5; perhaps D is TRBD1 or TRBD2 (7 bases each). Trimming left V 2 bases short and J 5 bases short, with 9 bases between. The CDR3 consists of 12 residues. Germline V gene lookup returns CDR1 SQVTM and CDR2 ANQGSEA. The CDR3: CSVEQGGETQYF. The CDR3 DNA is TGCAGCGTTGAACAGGGGGGGGAGACCCAGTACTTC.

This clonotype was seen a handful of times. The gene calls are TRBV29-1 and TRBJ2-1; 8 bases align to TRBD1. Per germline, CDR1 SQVTM and CDR2 ANQGSEA. The CDR3 runs to 16 residues. The V gene end was trimmed by 6 bases and the J gene end by 9 bases; junction bases not matched to a gene: 19. The CDR3 nucleotides read TGCAGCGTAATTGAAGCGAGGACAGGGACCGTCGGTGAGCAGTTCTTC. Translation: CSVIEARTGTVGEQFF.

J is TRBJ1-6 and V is TRBV28; 11 bases line up with TRBD1. The germline V gene has CDR1 MDHEN and CDR2 SYDVKM. The J segment lost 10 bases and the V segment lost 5 bases, leaving 7 bases of the junction unmatched. The CDR3 has 15 amino acids. In nucleotides, the CDR3 is TGTGCCAGCAGTCCAGGGACAGGGGGTATGTCACCCCTCCACTTT. Translating gives CASSPGTGGMSPLHF.